The 22 T cell receptor beta chains in this list originate from one sample, sequenced in a study of blood T cell repertoires in COVID-19. Generated by immunoSEQ multiplex PCR, the TCRdb table keeps only in-frame clones and is missing some. This table has over 100,000 clones, over 80% appearing once. Sequenced sample: peripheral blood. These receptors originate from a man in his forties or fifties with acute or convalescent COVID-19.

This CDR3 reads CASSEMGLWGRGNTIYF. The CDR3 DNA reads TGCGCCAGCAGTGAGATGGGCCTTTGGGGCAGAGGAAACACCATATATTTT. The chain uses TRBV10-2 and TRBJ1-3, with D possibly matching TRBD1 (5 bases). CDR1 WSHSY and CDR2 SAAADI come from the germline V gene. V was trimmed by 2 bases and J by 4 bases, leaving 18 bases between them. The CDR3 has 17 residues.

This clone was seen just once. J is TRBJ2-1 and V is TRBV11-2, with D perhaps matching TRBD2 (6 bases). CDR3 size: 15 residues. V gave up 2 bases and J gave up 4 bases, with 12 bases separating them. Germline-derived CDR1 and CDR2 are SGHAT and FQNNGV. The CDR3 spells CASSLSGRQYNEQFF. The CDR3 region has the DNA TGTGCCAGCAGCTTATCTGGGAGGCAATACAATGAGCAGTTCTTC.

This chain uses TRBV28 with TRBJ1-1; possible D gene TRBD1, 5 bases. Trimming took 1 base from V and 4 from J, leaving 7 bases between them. Germline values: CDR1 MDHEN, CDR2 SYDVKM. This CDR3 spans 13 amino acids. CDR3 sequence: CASSLLGPTEAFF. The CDR3 nucleotides are TGTGCCAGCAGTTTATTGGGGCCCACTGAAGCTTTCTTT.

The genes are TRBV15 and TRBJ2-3; D possibly corresponds to TRBD2 (5 bases). The germline V gene has CDR1 LNHNV and CDR2 YYDKDF (reference sequence). V was cut by 6 bases and J by 4 bases, with 17 bases left in between. CDR3 length: 15 amino acids. DNA of the CDR3: TGTGCCACCAGGGAGGAGATGGCATTCGCAGATACGCAGTATTTT. Translated, it gives CATREEMAFADTQYF.

The V gene is TRBV13, the J gene TRBJ1-1, with 10 bases that match TRBD1. This CDR3 is built from 15 residues. Trimming cost V 8 bases and J 1 base; bases outside gene matches: 7. Germline CDR1 PRHDT, CDR2 FYEKMQ (reference sequence). CDR3: CASGRQGAGNTEAFF. In DNA form, the CDR3 reads TGTGCCAGCGGGAGACAGGGGGCGGGGAACACTGAAGCTTTCTTT.

CDR3 coding DNA: TGTGCCAGCAGTGAAGCGCGGGGACAGGGATTCTATGGCTACACCTTC. This codes for CASSEARGQGFYGYTF. The chain carries TRBV6-1 and TRBJ1-2, with 9 bases aligning to TRBD1. This CDR3 region has 16 residues. Germline loops: CDR1 MNHNS, CDR2 SASEGT. Losses at the gene ends were 0 bases for V and 4 bases for J; bases not matched to a gene: 6.

V and J are TRBV28 and TRBJ1-3; D might be TRBD1 (6 bases). The germline CDR1 and CDR2 sequences are MDHEN and SYDVKM. Between the trimmed V and J ends, which lost 2 bases and 0 bases, there was a span of 20 bases. The CDR3 is 19 residues long. The CDR3 DNA sequence: TGTGCCAGCAGTTTACCTGCTGACCATCCAGGGGACTCTGGAAACACCATATATTTT. Residues: CASSLPADHPGDSGNTIYF.

J is TRBJ2-1 and V is TRBV19, with D possibly matching TRBD2 (5 bases). V was pared by 4 bases and J by 4 bases, with 14 bases between. The germline gives CDR1 LNHDA, CDR2 SQIVND (reference sequence). This CDR3 has 15 residues. In nucleotides, the CDR3 is TGTGCCAGTAGTACCCTAGCAATGGGTTACAATGAGCAGTTCTTC. The encoded protein is CASSTLAMGYNEQFF.

This rearrangement joins TRBV30 to TRBJ1-1; no definite D call. The germline V gene has CDR1 GTSNPN and CDR2 SVGIG (reference sequence). The CDR3 contains 14 residues. Trimming removed 3 bases at V and 5 bases at J, with 16 bases between. The CDR3 coding sequence is TGTGCCTGGAGGAGACGGGTCTTAGAAACTGAAGCTTTCTTT. Translating it yields CAWRRRVLETEAFF.

The chain recombines TRBV7-5 with TRBJ2-3; TRBD1 is the table's D call, not checked against the DNA. TRBV7-5 counts as a pseudogene. The CDR3 length is 19 residues. CDR3 in DNA: TGTGTCAGAACGTGTGGGACCGACAGGAGAAGAACTAGCACAGATACGCAGTATTTT. This encodes CVRTCGTDRRRTSTDTQYF.

The chain has TRBV2 and TRBJ2-7; 8 bases map to TRBD1. V shed 2 bases, J shed 2 bases, and the junction held 5 bases outside the gene matches. Germline CDR1 is SNHLY and CDR2 is FYNNEI. The CDR3 consists of 15 residues. CDR3 residues: CASSEPRGQAYEQYF. CDR3 nucleotide sequence: TGTGCCAGCAGTGAACCTAGGGGACAGGCCTACGAGCAGTACTTC.

The table lists this clone with a count of one. The V call is TRBV28, the J call TRBJ2-2, with 7 bases fitting TRBD1. CDR3 length equals 17 residues. V lost 3 bases to trimming and J lost 5 bases; unmatched junction nucleotides: 12. Germline assignment: CDR1 MDHEN and CDR2 SYDVKM. CDR3 coding DNA: TGTGCCAGCAGTTTGAGTCCACGGGACAGACCGACCGGGGAGCTGTTTTTT. This gives the protein CASSLSPRDRPTGELFF.

This sequence joins TRBV7-9 and TRBJ2-2, with D uncertain. The germline CDR1 and CDR2 sequences are SEHNR and FQNEAQ (reference sequence). V was trimmed by 5 bases and J by 1 base, leaving 8 bases between them. This CDR3 comprises 14 residues. The CDR3 reads CASSVLENTGELFF. The CDR3 DNA follows: TGTGCCAGCAGCGTTTTAGAGAACACCGGGGAGCTGTTTTTT.

The rearrangement links TRBV5-1 to TRBJ2-2; 13 bases are a match to TRBD2. Germline trimming cut 3 bases from V and 6 bases from J; bases unmatched to any gene: 2. The V gene's germline CDR1 is SGHRS and CDR2 YFSETQ. The CDR3 sequence is 15 residues long. CDR3 protein: CASSWTSGSAGELFF. CDR3 sequence (DNA): TGCGCCAGCAGCTGGACTAGCGGGAGTGCCGGGGAGCTGTTTTTT.

This clone turned up a few times. The V call is TRBV5-1, the J call TRBJ1-3; 8 positions match TRBD1. Germline lookup yields CDR1 SGHRS and CDR2 YFSETQ. This CDR3 spans 15 amino acids. V trimming: 5 bases; J trimming: 4 bases; junction bases outside the gene matches: 8. Written as DNA, the CDR3 is TGCGCCAGCAGACCGGGACAGGCAACCGGAAACACCATATATTTT. As protein: CASRPGQATGNTIYF. Drawing the rest from reference TRBV5-1 and TRBJ1-3, the complete variable domain is KAGVTQTPRYLIKTRGQQVTLSCSPISGHRSVSWYQQTPGQGLQFLFEYFSETQRNKGNFPGRFSGRQFSNSRSEMNVSTLELGDSALYLCASRPGQATGNTIYFGEGSWLTVV.

V is TRBV28 and J is TRBJ1-1, with D possibly matching TRBD1 (5 bases). Germline loops: CDR1 MDHEN, CDR2 SYDVKM. This CDR3 is 14 amino acids long. Trimming cost V 6 bases and J 1 base, with 12 bases left between them. The CDR3 sequence: CASSSDGQNTEAFF. The CDR3 coding sequence is TGTGCCAGCAGCTCCGATGGACAGAACACTGAAGCTTTCTTT.

The chain uses TRBV28 and TRBJ2-3; D ambiguous. V lost 4 bases and J 0 bases, leaving 8 bases between the germline ends. The CDR3 is 14 residues long. The V gene's germline CDR1 is MDHEN and CDR2 SYDVKM. The DNA for the CDR3 is TGTGCCAGCAGTTCACCAACTAGCACAGATACGCAGTATTTT. It encodes CASSSPTSTDTQYF.

V and J are TRBV2 and TRBJ1-1, with TRBD1 matching 7 bases. Germline V gene sequence: CDR1 SNHLY, CDR2 FYNNEI. The CDR3 covers 15 residues. V lost 5 bases, J lost 0 bases, and 6 bases stayed unmatched. CDR3 DNA sequence: TGTGCCAGCAGTCTAGGACAGGTAATGAACACTGAAGCTTTCTTT. This codes for CASSLGQVMNTEAFF.

The chain carries TRBV10-3 and TRBJ2-3; D might be TRBD2 (7 bases). V lost 2 bases and J 4 bases, leaving 13 bases between the germline ends. This CDR3 region has 15 residues. Germline V gives CDR1 ENHRY, CDR2 SYGVKD. The CDR3 coding sequence is TGTGCCATCAGTGAGACGGGGGGCCAAGCAGATACGCAGTATTTT. Translation gives CAISETGGQADTQYF.

The genes are TRBV7-2 and TRBJ2-1; 12 bases align to TRBD2. Germline V gene lookup returns CDR1 SGHTA and CDR2 FQGNSA. J was trimmed by 4 bases and V by 1 base; bases with no gene match: 2. This CDR3 contains 16 residues. CDR3 loop: CASSLGGTSGYNEQFF. The CDR3 DNA follows: TGTGCCAGCAGCTTAGGCGGGACTAGCGGGTACAATGAGCAGTTCTTC.

CDR3 loop: CASSGGTSLYGELFF. The DNA of the CDR3 is TGCGCCAGCAGCGGAGGGACTAGCCTTTACGGGGAGCTGTTTTTT. The genes are TRBV5-1 and TRBJ2-2, with TRBD2 matching over 9 bases. Germline CDR1 SGHRS, CDR2 YFSETQ. With 4 bases clipped from V and 7 bases from J, the junction kept 8 bases outside the gene matches. This CDR3 contains 15 residues. Full variable domain (outside the CDR3, taken from reference TRBV5-1 and TRBJ2-2): KAGVTQTPRYLIKTRGQQVTLSCSPISGHRSVSWYQQTPGQGLQFLFEYFSETQRNKGNFPGRFSGRQFSNSRSEMNVSTLELGDSALYLCASSGGTSLYGELFFGEGSRLTVL.

The V and J genes are TRBV5-1 and TRBJ2-5; D may be TRBD2 (6 bases). This CDR3 contains 13 residues. Deletions cut 7 bases from V and 5 bases from J, with 15 bases between. Germline CDR1 and CDR2: SGHRS and YFSETQ. CDR3 amino acids: CASQRLVRETQYF. CDR3 sequence (DNA): TGCGCCAGCCAACGACTAGTGAGGGAGACCCAGTACTTC.